This TCR beta chain was captured by sequencing in a study of post-analysis software for immune sequencing data. Study-level results: Higher frequency in patients than in controls was seen for five TRBV segments, with TRBV5-6, TRBV5-1 and TRBV20-1 among them. The F measure placed samples prepared in the same batch into strongly shared clusters.

CDR1 SEHNR and CDR2 FQNEAQ come from the germline V gene (reference sequence). The CDR3 length is 13 residues. Trimming shortened V by 6 bases and J by 9 bases, and 15 bases separated the two germline ends. Included in the TCR beta cDNA libraries were unique molecular identifiers. T cells numbering roughly 1 to 11 million yielded cDNA molecules that totaled about 500,000. TCRdb re-analysed the PCR reads in MiXCR, keeping a single row per CDR3 protein. The sample lists 350,000 to 450,000 distinct CDR3 sequences; roughly 36% were seen once. This clonotype has more than one count but fewer than ten. Antigen specificity is unknown.

The receptor comes from a girl aged 5-17 years with multiple sclerosis. V usage is TRBV7-9 and J usage is TRBJ1-5; no reliable D call. Sequencing was performed on blood. The CDR3 region has the DNA TGTGCCAGCAGTCTAGTCCATCCCGGGCCCCAGCATTTT. The encoded protein is CASSLVHPGPQHF.